What follows are 5 T cell receptor beta chains derived from one specimen sequenced in a study of T cells in Graves' hyperthyroidism and ophthalmopathy. The TCR beta CDR3 regions underwent amplification using RNA transcripts as the source. Carried out on the TCR CDR3, a first-round RT-PCR used the HTBI primer set. TCRdb re-called the multiplex PCR reads through MiXCR, storing one row per CDR3 protein. This sample yields 490,000 or so distinct CDR3 sequences, of which approximately 23% are seen a single time; about 53% belongs to the top ten. The sequencing input was blood. These TCRs come from a woman in her 70s with Graves' ophthalmopathy.

The rearrangement uses TRBV15 and TRBJ1-5; no clear D gene. V lost 0 bases, J lost 3 bases, and 9 bases lay in between. From germline, CDR1 is LNHNV and CDR2 YYDKDF (reference sequence). The CDR3 is 15 amino acids. CDR3 nucleotides: TGTGCCACCAGCAGAGAATTACAGCCCAATCAGCCCCAGCATTTT. It translates to CATSRELQPNQPQHF.

This chain uses TRBV9 with TRBJ2-1, with D hard to call. The CDR3 contains 14 residues. The germline CDR1 and CDR2 sequences are SGDLS and YYNGEE. V lost 4 bases and J lost 2, with 10 bases in between. CDR3 sequence reads: CASSPEVPYNEQFF. CDR3 sequence (DNA): TGTGCCAGCAGCCCAGAGGTGCCCTACAATGAGCAGTTCTTC. Looking up the rest from reference TRBV9 and TRBJ2-1 gives the full variable domain: DSGVTQTPKHLITATGQRVTLRCSPRSGDLSVYWYQQSLDQGLQFLIQYYNGEERAKGNILERFSAQQFPDLHSELNLSSLELGDSALYFCASSPEVPYNEQFFGPGTRLTVL.

This clonotype was seen many times. The chain has TRBV6-1 and TRBJ1-1, with D perhaps matching TRBD1 (5 bases). From germline, CDR1 is MNHNS and CDR2 SASEGT. The CDR3 loop spans 15 amino acids. Trimming took off 6 bases at V and 7 bases at J, with 21 bases between the two ends. In nucleotides, the CDR3 is TGTGCCAGCAGAAGCGACTCGGGACGGACGATTGAAGCTTTCTTT. This translates into CASRSDSGRTIEAFF.

This clonotype has at least ten counts. V is TRBV28 and J is TRBJ2-5; D may be TRBD2 (5 bases). The germline V and J ends were trimmed by 3 bases and 0 bases, with 17 bases remaining between them. The CDR3 has 17 residues. Germline CDR1 is MDHEN and CDR2 is SYDVKM. This CDR3 is CASSFRRARVNQETQYF. The CDR3 nucleotides read TGTGCCAGCAGTTTTCGGCGGGCGAGAGTCAACCAAGAGACCCAGTACTTC.

The gene calls are TRBV9 and TRBJ2-1; maybe TRBD2 (6 bases). The germline V gene encodes CDR1 SGDLS and CDR2 YYNGEE. Trimming took 0 bases from V and 2 from J, leaving 9 bases between them. CDR3 length: 15 residues. CDR3 bases: TGTGCCAGCAGCGTAGGCGGCGGGGCCTACAATGAGCAGTTCTTC. Translation: CASSVGGGAYNEQFF.